A single sample gave rise to the 6 T cell receptor beta chains below, sequenced in a study of blood T cell repertoires in COVID-19. Produced via immunoSEQ multiplex PCR; TCRdb's table is partial and in-frame only. The data show about 130,000 clones, approximately 83% seen once. Sequenced input: peripheral blood. The receptors come from an elderly woman with acute or convalescent COVID-19.

The chain uses TRBV18 and TRBJ1-1; a weak D match, TRBD1 (5 bases). Germline lookup yields CDR1 KGHSH and CDR2 LQKENI. The CDR3 contains 15 residues. Trimming removed 3 bases at V and 0 bases at J, with 11 bases between. The chain's CDR3 is CASSPSTELNTEAFF. In DNA form, the CDR3 reads TGTGCCAGCTCACCTTCGACAGAGCTGAACACTGAAGCTTTCTTT.

J is TRBJ1-4 and V is TRBV30; no firm D call. Deletions cut 1 base from V and 3 bases from J, with 9 bases between. Looked up from germline, CDR1 is GTSNPN and CDR2 is SVGIG (reference sequence). The CDR3 length is 14 residues. The CDR3 sequence is CAWSDDTANEKLFF. DNA of the CDR3: TGTGCCTGGAGTGATGACACAGCTAATGAAAAACTGTTTTTT.

This rearrangement joins TRBV4-1 to TRBJ1-5; 7 nucleotides align to TRBD1. Trimming removed 0 bases from V and 11 bases from J; junction bases left unmatched: 4. CDR1 is MGHRA and CDR2 is YSYEKL in the germline V gene. This CDR3 is 13 amino acids long. In DNA form, the CDR3 reads TGCGCCAGCAGCCAAGATAACAGGGGAGCCCAGCATTTT. Translation gives CASSQDNRGAQHF.

The genes are TRBV7-9 and TRBJ1-2; 9 bases match TRBD1. Germline V lookup: CDR1 SEHNR, CDR2 FQNEAQ (reference sequence). This CDR3 has 17 residues. The J segment lost 1 base and the V segment lost 3 bases, leaving 9 bases of the junction unmatched. The chain's CDR3 is CASSFSWDRALNYGYTF. The CDR3 DNA sequence: TGTGCCAGCAGCTTTTCTTGGGACAGGGCCCTTAACTATGGCTACACCTTC.

The J gene is TRBJ1-2, the V gene TRBV19, with no clear D. The CDR3 spans 14 residues. V was trimmed by 0 bases and J by 3 bases, leaving 8 bases between them. CDR1 is LNHDA and CDR2 is SQIVND in the germline V gene (reference sequence). CDR3 loop: CASSIEEGDYGYTF. The CDR3 nucleotides read TGTGCCAGTAGTATAGAGGAGGGCGACTATGGCTACACCTTC. The full variable domain, completed using reference TRBV19 and TRBJ1-2, is DGGITQSPKYLFRKEGQNVTLSCEQNLNHDAMYWYRQDPGQGLRLIYYSQIVNDFQKGDIAEGYSVSREKKESFPLTVTSAQKNPTAFYLCASSIEEGDYGYTFGSGTRLTVV.

The CDR3 DNA follows: TGTGCCAGCAGTCGGACAATTCTCAATCAGCCCCAGCATTTT. The encoded protein is CASSRTILNQPQHF. The rearrangement links TRBV6-5 to TRBJ1-5; tentative D call: TRBD1 (5 bases). Germline V gene data show CDR1 as MNHEY and CDR2 as SVGAGI. With 5 bases removed from V and 3 bases from J, the gap between germline ends came to 11 bases. CDR3 size: 14 residues.